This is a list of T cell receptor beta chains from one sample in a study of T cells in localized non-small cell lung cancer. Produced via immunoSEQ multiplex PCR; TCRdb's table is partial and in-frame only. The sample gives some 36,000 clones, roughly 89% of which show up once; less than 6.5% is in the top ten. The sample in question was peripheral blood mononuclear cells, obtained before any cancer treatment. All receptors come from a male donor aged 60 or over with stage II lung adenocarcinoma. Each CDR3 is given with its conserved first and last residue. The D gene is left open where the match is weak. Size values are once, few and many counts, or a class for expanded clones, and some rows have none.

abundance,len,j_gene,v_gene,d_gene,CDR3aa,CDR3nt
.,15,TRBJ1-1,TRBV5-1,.,CASSFRSGRATEAFF,TGCGCCAGCAGCTTCCGCTCAGGGAGGGCAACTGAAGCTTTCTTT
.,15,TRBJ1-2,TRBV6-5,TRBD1,CASSYDQDRHYGYTF,TGTGCCAGCAGTTACGATCAGGACAGGCACTATGGCTACACCTTC
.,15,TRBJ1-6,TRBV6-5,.,CASTGDPARNSPLHF,TGTGCCAGCACGGGAGACCCGGCGAGGAATTCACCCCTCCACTTT
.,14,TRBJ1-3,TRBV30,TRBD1,CASDRGGSGNTIYF,TGTGCCTCTGACAGGGGGGGCTCTGGAAACACCATATATTTT
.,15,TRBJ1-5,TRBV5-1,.,CASSLSGGVNQPQHF,TGCGCCAGCAGCTTGTCGGGAGGGGTAAATCAGCCCCAGCATTTT
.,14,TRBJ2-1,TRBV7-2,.,CASSLGSPGNEQFF,TGTGCCAGCAGCTTAGGCTCGCCGGGCAATGAGCAGTTCTTC
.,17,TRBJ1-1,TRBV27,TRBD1,CASKAGGLTGVNTEAFF,TGTGCCAGCAAAGCGGGGGGCCTGACAGGGGTGAACACTGAAGCTTTCTTT
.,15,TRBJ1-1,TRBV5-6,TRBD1,CASSEAQGGYTEAFF,TGTGCCAGCAGCGAGGCGCAGGGGGGGTACACTGAAGCTTTCTTT
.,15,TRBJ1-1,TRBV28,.,CASRRPSGGNTEAFF,TGTGCCAGCAGACGCCCCAGCGGGGGGAACACTGAAGCTTTCTTT
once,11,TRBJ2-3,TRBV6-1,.,CASRDTDTQYF,TGTGCCAGCAGAGACACAGATACGCAGTATTTT
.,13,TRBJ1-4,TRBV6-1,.,CASTRGASEKLFF,TGTGCCAGCACTCGAGGGGCTAGTGAAAAACTGTTTTTT
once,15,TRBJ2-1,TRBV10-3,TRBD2,CAISPGLAQLSEQFF,TGTGCCATCAGCCCGGGACTAGCGCAACTTAGTGAGCAGTTCTTC
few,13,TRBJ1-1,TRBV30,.,CAWSMDRNTEAFF,TGTGCCTGGAGTATGGACAGGAACACTGAAGCTTTCTTT
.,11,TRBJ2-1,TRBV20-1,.,CSARGYNEQFF,TGCAGTGCTAGAGGATACAATGAGCAGTTCTTC
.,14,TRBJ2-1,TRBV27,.,CASRVSGTYNEQFF,TGTGCCAGCAGGGTGAGCGGAACGTACAATGAGCAGTTCTTC
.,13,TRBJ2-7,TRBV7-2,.,CASRPGQAGEQYF,TGTGCCAGCAGACCCGGACAAGCTGGGGAGCAGTACTTC
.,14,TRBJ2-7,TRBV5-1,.,CASSSTGSSYEQYF,TGCGCCAGCAGCTCGACTGGTAGCTCCTACGAGCAGTACTTC
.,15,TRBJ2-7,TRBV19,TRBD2,CASSMTSGLPVEQYF,TGTGCCAGTAGTATGACTAGCGGCCTTCCTGTGGAGCAGTACTTC
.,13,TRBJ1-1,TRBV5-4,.,CASSLEGNTEAFF,TGTGCCAGCAGTTTAGAGGGAAACACTGAAGCTTTCTTT
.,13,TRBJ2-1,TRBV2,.,CASSDNGYNEQFF,TGTGCCAGCAGTGATAATGGGTACAATGAGCAGTTCTTC
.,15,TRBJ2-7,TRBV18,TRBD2,CASSPGLAGNGEQYF,TGTGCCAGCTCACCAGGACTAGCGGGAAACGGGGAGCAGTACTTC
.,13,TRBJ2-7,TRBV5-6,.,CASSTRTESEQYF,TGTGCCAGCAGTACTAGGACAGAAAGCGAGCAGTACTTC
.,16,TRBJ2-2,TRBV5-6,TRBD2,CASSFSGRRDTGELFF,TGTGCCAGCAGCTTCAGCGGGAGGAGGGACACCGGGGAGCTGTTTTTT
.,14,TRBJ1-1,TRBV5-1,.,CASSLRAMNTEAFF,TGCGCCAGCAGCTTGCGGGCCATGAACACTGAAGCTTTCTTT
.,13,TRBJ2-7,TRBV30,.,CAWSRGALGGQYF,TGTGCCTGGAGCAGGGGGGCCTTGGGTGGGCAGTACTTC
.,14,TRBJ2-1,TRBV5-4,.,CASTPRGSYNEQFF,TGTGCCAGCACTCCCCGGGGCTCCTACAATGAGCAGTTCTTC
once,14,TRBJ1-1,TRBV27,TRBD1,CASSPLGTGAIAFF,TGTGCCAGCAGTCCATTAGGGACAGGGGCGATAGCTTTCTTT
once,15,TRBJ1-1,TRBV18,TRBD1,CASSPNRGGGTEAFF,TGTGCCAGCTCACCAAACAGGGGTGGGGGCACTGAAGCTTTCTTT
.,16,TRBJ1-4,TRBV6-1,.,CASSDPQQGSNEKLFF,TGTGCCAGCAGTGATCCCCAACAGGGATCTAATGAAAAACTGTTTTTT
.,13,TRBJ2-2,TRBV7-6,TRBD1,CASSDRVSGELFF,TGTGCCAGCAGCGACAGGGTCAGCGGGGAGCTGTTTTTT
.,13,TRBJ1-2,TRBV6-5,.,CASRVVGGQGYTF,TGTGCCAGCAGGGTGGTGGGGGGGCAGGGCTACACCTTC
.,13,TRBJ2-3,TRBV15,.,CATSRGGTDTQYF,TGTGCCACCAGCAGAGGGGGGACAGATACGCAGTATTTT
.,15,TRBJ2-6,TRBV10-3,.,CAISEGVSGANVLTF,TGTGCCATCAGTGAGGGGGTCTCTGGGGCCAACGTCCTGACTTTC
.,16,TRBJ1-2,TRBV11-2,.,CASSLDGREQIYGYTF,TGTGCCAGCAGCTTAGACGGGCGAGAGCAGATCTATGGCTACACCTTC
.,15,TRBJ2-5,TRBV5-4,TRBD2,CASSLKLAGEETQYF,TGTGCCAGCAGCTTGAAACTAGCGGGTGAAGAGACCCAGTACTTC
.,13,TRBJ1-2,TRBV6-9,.,CASRESRTYGYTF,TGTGCCAGCAGGGAAAGCCGGACGTATGGCTACACCTTC
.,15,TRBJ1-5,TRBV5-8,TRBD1,CASSTRTGGNQPQHF,TGTGCCAGCAGCACCCGGACAGGAGGCAATCAGCCCCAGCATTTT
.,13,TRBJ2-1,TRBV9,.,CASSVQGGDEQFF,TGTGCCAGCAGCGTACAGGGTGGGGATGAGCAGTTCTTC
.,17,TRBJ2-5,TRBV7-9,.,CASSDNKGDRSGETQYF,TGTGCCAGCAGCGACAACAAAGGGGACCGTAGTGGGGAGACCCAGTACTTC
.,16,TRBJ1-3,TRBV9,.,CASSAFGGEAGNTIYF,TGTGCCAGCAGCGCCTTTGGGGGCGAAGCGGGAAACACCATATATTTT
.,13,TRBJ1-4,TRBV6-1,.,CAALRGEGEKLFF,TGTGCCGCCTTGAGGGGGGAGGGAGAAAAACTGTTTTTT